These T cell receptor beta chains were read from a single sample in a study of T cell responses to AZD1222 COVID-19 vaccine. TCRdb's table, derived via immunoSEQ multiplex PCR, lists solely in-frame clones and lacks some. The table shows about 150,000 clones, with 80% to 95% occurring only once. Sequencing used peripheral blood, obtained 28 days after the second AZD1222 dose. The receptors originated from an adult who received the AZD1222 COVID-19 vaccine. The CDR3 runs from the conserved cysteine through the conserved F or W. A D gene is named only where the DNA matches it firmly. Size values are once, few and many counts, or a class for expanded clones, and some rows have none.

j_call v_call clone_size d_call cdr3_aa cdr3_nt
TRBJ1-1 TRBV19 - - CATTSRYTEAFF TGTGCCACCACCTCTAGGTACACTGAAGCTTTCTTT
TRBJ1-2 TRBV25-1 - - CASSAQDNYGYTF TGTGCCAGCAGTGCGCAGGATAACTATGGCTACACCTTC
TRBJ2-1 TRBV2 - TRBD1 CASRQGATLQFF TGTGCCAGCAGACAGGGGGCGACACTCCAGTTCTTC
TRBJ1-6 TRBV6-5 few - CASTFRGAYNSPLHF TGTGCCAGCACCTTCAGGGGTGCCTATAATTCACCCCTCCACTTT
TRBJ2-7 TRBV7-2 once - CASSLRGAQPRDEQYF TGTGCCAGCAGCTTAAGGGGGGCACAGCCAAGGGACGAGCAGTACTTC
TRBJ1-1 TRBV12-2 - - CASRSGGTNTEAFF TGTGCAAGTCGCTCAGGGGGCACAAACACTGAAGCTTTCTTT
TRBJ1-2 TRBV4-1 - - CASSQSGFLDGYTF TGCGCCAGCAGCCAATCAGGGTTTTTGGATGGCTACACCTTC
TRBJ2-3 TRBV28 - - CASSLLVGTQYF TGTGCCAGCAGTTTGCTAGTAGGTACGCAGTATTTT
TRBJ2-3 TRBV28 - - CASVGNTDTQYF TGTGCCAGCGTAGGGAATACAGATACGCAGTATTTT
TRBJ1-6 TRBV28 - - CASRTGQSSYNSPLHF TGTGCCAGCAGGACCGGACAGAGCTCCTATAATTCACCCCTCCACTTT
TRBJ1-1 TRBV6-1 - - CASSDEGSNTEAFF TGTGCCAGCAGTGATGAGGGTTCGAACACTGAAGCTTTCTTT
TRBJ2-5 TRBV5-5 - - CASSLRLAAETQYF TGTGCCAGCAGCTTGCGTCTAGCAGCGGAGACCCAGTACTTC
TRBJ1-2 TRBV7-8 - TRBD1 CASSLAGQGVVGYTF TGTGCCAGCAGCTTAGCGGGACAGGGAGTGGTTGGCTACACCTTC
TRBJ1-1 TRBV9 - - CASSAGRGYDTEAFF TGTGCCAGCAGCGCGGGACGGGGTTACGACACTGAAGCTTTCTTT
TRBJ2-7 TRBV27 once - CASTNVPGLEQYF TGTGCCAGCACCAACGTCCCCGGTTTAGAGCAGTACTTC
TRBJ2-6 TRBV28 - - CASSPRLSGANVLTF TGTGCCAGCAGTCCTCGGCTCTCTGGGGCCAACGTCCTGACTTTC
TRBJ2-5 TRBV7-2 - TRBD1 CASSLAGQGGGKTQYF TGTGCCAGCAGCTTAGCGGGACAGGGTGGGGGTAAGACCCAGTACTTC
TRBJ2-7 TRBV30 once TRBD1 CAWSSYRDRGHEQYF TGTGCCTGGAGTTCATACCGGGACAGGGGACACGAGCAGTACTTC
TRBJ1-2 TRBV11-2 - - CASSLGKETNYGYTF TGTGCCAGCAGCTTAGGGAAAGAAACTAACTATGGCTACACCTTC
TRBJ2-7 TRBV19 - - CASSIVYEQYF TGTGCCAGTAGTATTGTCTACGAGCAGTACTTC
TRBJ1-1 TRBV4-3 - - CASSPSTHPNTEAFF TGCGCCAGCAGCCCATCGACACACCCCAACACTGAAGCTTTCTTT
TRBJ1-5 TRBV28 - - CASSFYREGNQPQHF TGTGCCAGCAGTTTCTACAGGGAGGGCAATCAGCCCCAGCATTTT
TRBJ2-5 TRBV6-5 - TRBD2 CASSYSGGRARETQYF TGTGCCAGCAGTTACTCAGGCGGGAGGGCCCGAGAGACCCAGTACTTC
TRBJ1-3 TRBV9 once - CASSVEQNWGLSGNTIYF TGTGCCAGCAGCGTAGAACAGAACTGGGGTCTCTCTGGAAACACCATATATTTT
TRBJ2-7 TRBV7-2 - - CASSLAREQYF TGTGCCAGCAGCTTAGCGCGGGAGCAGTACTTC
TRBJ2-5 TRBV15 - TRBD2 CATSRLGRGGQETQYF TGTGCCACCAGCAGGCTTGGGCGGGGGGGCCAAGAGACCCAGTACTTC
TRBJ1-1 TRBV28 - - CASSWKTWVNTEAFF TGTGCCAGCAGTTGGAAGACCTGGGTCAACACTGAAGCTTTCTTT
TRBJ1-5 TRBV4-2 - - CASSQGHQGNQPQHF TGTGCCAGCAGCCAAGGCCATCAGGGGAATCAGCCCCAGCATTTT
TRBJ2-7 TRBV5-1 - TRBD1 CASSLETGSAYEQYF TGCGCCAGCAGCTTGGAGACAGGGAGCGCCTACGAGCAGTACTTC
TRBJ2-1 TRBV6-5 - - CASKETARLGDEQFF TGTGCCAGCAAGGAGACAGCACGTTTGGGGGATGAGCAGTTCTTC
TRBJ2-3 TRBV19 - TRBD2 CASSIDPPGLAGTDTQYF TGTGCCAGTAGTATAGATCCCCCGGGACTAGCGGGCACAGATACGCAGTATTTT
TRBJ1-6 TRBV7-2 - - CASSLTGNRNSPLHF TGTGCCAGCAGCTTAACAGGGAATCGGAATTCACCCCTCCACTTT
TRBJ2-1 TRBV18 - TRBD1 CASSTGQGSYNEQFF TGTGCCAGCTCAACGGGACAGGGATCCTACAATGAGCAGTTCTTC
TRBJ1-4 TRBV2 - - CASNREVEKLFF TGTGCCAGCAACAGGGAGGTTGAAAAACTGTTTTTT
TRBJ1-5 TRBV2 - - CASSVGRQGSNQPQHF TGTGCCAGCAGTGTAGGGCGTCAGGGAAGCAATCAGCCCCAGCATTTT
TRBJ1-4 TRBV5-1 - - CASSLQGELSEKLFF TGCGCCAGCAGCTTACAGGGCGAGTTAAGTGAAAAACTGTTTTTT
TRBJ2-7 TRBV12-3/TRBV12-4 - TRBD1 CASSRDSSYEQYF TGTGCCAGCAGTCGGGACAGCTCCTACGAGCAGTACTTC
TRBJ2-3 TRBV5-1 - - CASRPGPRGTDTQYF TGCGCCAGCAGGCCAGGGCCTAGGGGGACAGATACGCAGTATTTT
TRBJ2-7 TRBV27 few - CASSLLVGASYEQYF TGTGCCAGCAGTCTCCTGGTTGGCGCCTCCTACGAGCAGTACTTC
TRBJ2-3 TRBV9 - TRBD1 CASSEDRATQYF TGTGCCAGCAGCGAGGACAGGGCGACGCAGTATTTT
TRBJ1-1 TRBV28 - TRBD1 CASSLLDRDIGEAFF TGTGCCAGCAGTTTATTAGACAGGGATATCGGTGAAGCTTTCTTT
TRBJ2-1 TRBV19 - TRBD2 CASSWTSGGNNEQFF TGTGCCAGTAGTTGGACTAGCGGGGGGAACAATGAGCAGTTCTTC
TRBJ1-6 TRBV5-5 - TRBD1 CASSVDRGQGYSPLHF TGTGCCAGCAGCGTAGACAGGGGGCAAGGATATTCACCCCTCCACTTT
TRBJ1-2 TRBV6-5 once - CASSYSYYGTNYGYTF TGTGCCAGCAGTTACTCCTATTATGGTACTAACTATGGCTACACCTTC